Listed below are T cell receptor beta chains from one sample, sequenced in a study of response to subunit inactivated influenza vaccine. Using its own MiXCR run on the RT-PCR reads, TCRdb lists one record per CDR3 protein. Among 800,000 to 1,000,000 distinct CDR3 sequences listed, approximately 22% were seen once. The sample was PBMCs from blood, taken roughly 5 days after vaccination. All receptors come from a man in his fifties who received an inactivated influenza vaccine. Both conserved end residues are part of each CDR3. The order of the fields is clone size, J gene, V gene, D gene, CDR3 protein, CDR3 DNA. D genes are given only for firm matches. A clone size is listed for some rows: how often the clone was seen (once, few, many), or a class if it is expanded.

clone_size: -
j_call: TRBJ2-1
v_call: TRBV11-2
d_call: TRBD1
cdr3_aa: CASSSDRVNYNEQFF
cdr3_nt: TGTGCCAGCAGCTCCGACAGGGTGAACTACAATGAGCAGTTCTTC

clone_size: -
j_call: TRBJ1-2
v_call: TRBV12-3/TRBV12-4
d_call: -
cdr3_aa: CASRNVGGAGIDGYTF
cdr3_nt: TGTGCCAGCAGAAACGTTGGGGGGGCAGGGATCGATGGCTACACCTTC

clone_size: few
j_call: TRBJ2-7
v_call: TRBV7-8
d_call: -
cdr3_aa: CASSSPPHFGAEVEQYF
cdr3_nt: TGTGCCAGCAGCTCCCCCCCACACTTCGGGGCGGAGGTCGAGCAGTACTTC

clone_size: -
j_call: TRBJ2-1
v_call: TRBV11-2
d_call: TRBD2
cdr3_aa: CASGREGHSYNEQFF
cdr3_nt: TGTGCCAGCGGCAGGGAGGGCCACTCCTACAATGAGCAGTTCTTC

clone_size: few
j_call: TRBJ2-1
v_call: TRBV28
d_call: TRBD1
cdr3_aa: CASSWRDRSYNEQFF
cdr3_nt: TGTGCCAGCAGTTGGAGGGACAGGTCCTACAATGAGCAGTTCTTC

clone_size: -
j_call: TRBJ2-1
v_call: TRBV7-8
d_call: -
cdr3_aa: CASSSGGTYNEQFF
cdr3_nt: TGTGCCAGCAGCAGTGGGGGGACCTACAATGAGCAGTTCTTC

clone_size: -
j_call: TRBJ2-4
v_call: TRBV20-1
d_call: -
cdr3_aa: CSARDGTLAKNIQYF
cdr3_nt: TGCAGTGCTAGAGACGGGACACTAGCCAAAAACATTCAGTACTTC

clone_size: few
j_call: TRBJ2-7
v_call: TRBV7-2
d_call: -
cdr3_aa: CASSFGLAVEYEQYF
cdr3_nt: TGTGCCAGCAGCTTCGGGTTAGCGGTGGAATACGAGCAGTACTTC

clone_size: few
j_call: TRBJ1-2
v_call: TRBV28
d_call: -
cdr3_aa: CASTGGGEPQMRGYTF
cdr3_nt: TGTGCCAGCACAGGAGGAGGAGAGCCGCAAATGAGGGGCTACACCTTC

clone_size: many
j_call: TRBJ2-7
v_call: TRBV20-1
d_call: TRBD1
cdr3_aa: CSARGGTGGDEQYF
cdr3_nt: TGCAGTGCTAGAGGGGGGACAGGGGGCGACGAGCAGTACTTC

clone_size: -
j_call: TRBJ2-1
v_call: TRBV7-8
d_call: TRBD2
cdr3_aa: CASSSRLAAGGKGNEQFF
cdr3_nt: TGTGCCAGCAGCTCAAGACTAGCGGCGGGGGGCAAGGGCAATGAGCAGTTCTTC

clone_size: few
j_call: TRBJ2-3
v_call: TRBV12-3/TRBV12-4
d_call: TRBD2
cdr3_aa: CASSPHGGGPQYF
cdr3_nt: TGTGCCAGCAGTCCTCACGGGGGGGGTCCTCAGTATTTT

clone_size: few
j_call: TRBJ2-5
v_call: TRBV5-5
d_call: -
cdr3_aa: CASSLNGQRQETQYF
cdr3_nt: TGTGCCAGCAGCCTAAACGGGCAGAGACAAGAGACCCAGTACTTC

clone_size: few
j_call: TRBJ2-1
v_call: TRBV20-1
d_call: TRBD2
cdr3_aa: CSAKPPTSGGYNEQFF
cdr3_nt: TGCAGTGCTAAGCCGCCGACTAGCGGGGGTTACAATGAGCAGTTCTTC

clone_size: few
j_call: TRBJ2-1
v_call: TRBV6-1
d_call: -
cdr3_aa: CAGPTVGGSSYNEQFF
cdr3_nt: TGTGCCGGTCCAACCGTAGGAGGGAGCTCCTACAATGAGCAGTTCTTC

clone_size: few
j_call: TRBJ1-4
v_call: TRBV15
d_call: -
cdr3_aa: CATSSAGVEKEKLFF
cdr3_nt: TGTGCCACCAGCAGCGCAGGGGTGGAGAAAGAAAAACTGTTTTTT

clone_size: -
j_call: TRBJ2-1
v_call: TRBV9
d_call: -
cdr3_aa: CASSVASGRDEQFF
cdr3_nt: TGTGCCAGCAGCGTAGCCTCCGGGAGAGATGAGCAGTTCTTC

clone_size: -
j_call: TRBJ2-2
v_call: TRBV2
d_call: -
cdr3_aa: CASSVDLVGGDTGELFF
cdr3_nt: TGTGCCAGCAGTGTTGACCTAGTGGGGGGAGACACCGGGGAGCTGTTTTTT

clone_size: -
j_call: TRBJ2-1
v_call: TRBV28
d_call: TRBD1
cdr3_aa: CASSLLDRGSYNEQFF
cdr3_nt: TGTGCCAGCAGTTTACTCGACAGGGGGTCCTACAATGAGCAGTTCTTC

clone_size: -
j_call: TRBJ2-7
v_call: TRBV29-1
d_call: -
cdr3_aa: CSGTDGGRYEQYF
cdr3_nt: TGCAGCGGAACAGACGGGGGGCGCTACGAGCAGTACTTC

clone_size: -
j_call: TRBJ2-5
v_call: TRBV14
d_call: -
cdr3_aa: CASSLRREETQYF
cdr3_nt: TGTGCCAGCAGCCTAAGACGGGAAGAGACCCAGTACTTC

clone_size: few
j_call: TRBJ2-3
v_call: TRBV5-1
d_call: TRBD1
cdr3_aa: CASSPGTGWNTQYF
cdr3_nt: TGCGCCAGCAGCCCAGGGACAGGGTGGAATACGCAGTATTTT

clone_size: -
j_call: TRBJ2-7
v_call: TRBV20-1
d_call: -
cdr3_aa: CSASRSPPGAEQYF
cdr3_nt: TGCAGTGCGAGTCGTAGCCCTCCTGGTGCGGAGCAGTACTTC

clone_size: -
j_call: TRBJ2-1
v_call: TRBV20-1
d_call: TRBD2
cdr3_aa: CSARTPWGLAGGGNNEQFF
cdr3_nt: TGCAGTGCTAGAACCCCCTGGGGACTAGCGGGAGGGGGAAACAATGAGCAGTTCTTC

clone_size: few
j_call: TRBJ2-1
v_call: TRBV5-1
d_call: -
cdr3_aa: CASSLYSGNNEQFF
cdr3_nt: TGCGCCAGCAGCTTGTATAGCGGCAACAATGAGCAGTTCTTC

clone_size: few
j_call: TRBJ2-1
v_call: TRBV6-1
d_call: TRBD2
cdr3_aa: CASSRPGTRGEQFF
cdr3_nt: TGTGCCAGCAGTCGTCCCGGGACGCGGGGGGAGCAGTTCTTC

clone_size: few
j_call: TRBJ1-5
v_call: TRBV28
d_call: -
cdr3_aa: CASRDLGWAHQPQHF
cdr3_nt: TGTGCCAGCAGGGATTTGGGCTGGGCCCATCAGCCCCAGCATTTT

clone_size: -
j_call: TRBJ2-7
v_call: TRBV9
d_call: -
cdr3_aa: CASSVELGYEQYF
cdr3_nt: TGTGCCAGCAGCGTAGAATTGGGTTACGAGCAGTACTTC

clone_size: -
j_call: TRBJ1-2
v_call: TRBV4-1
d_call: -
cdr3_aa: CASSHDSGQPSGYTF
cdr3_nt: TGCGCCAGCAGCCATGACAGCGGACAGCCCTCTGGCTACACCTTC